The 13 T cell receptor beta chains presented below share a single source sample, sequenced in a study of blood T cell repertoires in COVID-19. Clones were read by immunoSEQ multiplex PCR, and TCRdb kept only the in-frame ones, dropping some. Counted here are fewer than 500,000 clones, over 75% occurring once; the ten biggest clones make up 1% to 1.3%. Sequencing input: PBMCs or T cells enriched from blood (not recorded which). The receptors were sampled from a man aged 25 to 40 who had recovered from COVID-19.

To note about this clone: This same CDR3 is encoded by further DNA sequences in the sample. This sequence joins TRBV27 and TRBJ1-1, with unresolved D. The CDR3 extends over 14 amino acids. Germline CDR1 is MNHEY and CDR2 is SMNVEV (reference sequence). Trimming pared 2 bases from V and 2 bases from J, leaving 9 bases between. CDR3 nucleotide sequence: TGTGCCAGCAGTTTACTGACGGGTAACACTGAAGCTTTCTTT. This translates into CASSLLTGNTEAFF.

This sequence joins TRBV28 and TRBJ1-5, with 8 bases lining up with TRBD1. The V gene end was trimmed by 5 bases and the J gene end by 3 bases; junction bases not matched to a gene: 9. CDR1 is MDHEN, CDR2 SYDVKM, per germline. This CDR3 contains 16 residues. For the CDR3, the DNA is TGTGCCAGCAGTAAGACAGGGGTCGGGGACAATCAGCCCCAGCATTTT. Translation gives CASSKTGVGDNQPQHF.

The V gene is TRBV6-5, the J gene TRBJ1-5, with TRBD1 matching 10 bases. The CDR3 runs to 15 residues. V lost 8 bases to trimming and J lost 2 bases; unmatched junction nucleotides: 6. Germline V gene data show CDR1 as MNHEY and CDR2 as SVGAGI. The CDR3 is CASSSGTGGNQPQHF. The CDR3 DNA sequence: TGTGCCAGCTCTTCAGGGACAGGGGGCAATCAGCCCCAGCATTTT.

The chain uses TRBV6-5 and TRBJ2-7; tentatively, D is TRBD1 (5 bases). The CDR3 runs to 15 residues. V lost 2 bases to trimming and J lost 1 base, with 12 bases between them. In germline, CDR1 is MNHEY, CDR2 SVGAGI. This CDR3 reads CASSYVLGQSYEQYF. The DNA for the CDR3 is TGTGCCAGCAGTTACGTCTTAGGACAATCCTACGAGCAGTACTTC.

The gene calls are TRBV28 and TRBJ1-4; D possibly corresponds to TRBD1 (6 bases). Trimming pared 7 bases from V and 3 bases from J, leaving 15 bases between. The CDR3 consists of 15 residues. Germline values: CDR1 MDHEN, CDR2 SYDVKM. DNA of the CDR3: TGTGCCAGCACCCCTCTGGGGGCACCTAATGAAAAACTGTTTTTT. Its protein is CASTPLGAPNEKLFF.

The CDR3: CASSQGLAGDYEQFF. The DNA for the CDR3 is TGCGCCAGCAGCCAAGGACTAGCGGGAGACTATGAGCAGTTCTTC. The chain employs TRBV4-1 and TRBJ2-1; TRBD2 matches at 12 bases. Trimming cost V 1 base and J 8 bases; bases outside gene matches: 3. Germline V gene lookup returns CDR1 MGHRA and CDR2 YSYEKL. This CDR3 region has 15 residues.

The chain uses TRBV7-2 and TRBJ2-7, with a weak D call TRBD2 (5 bases). This CDR3 is built from 12 residues. The germline gives CDR1 SGHTA, CDR2 FQGNSA. V lost 4 bases and J 4 bases, leaving 8 bases between the germline ends. CDR3 sequence reads: CASSSDLYEQYF. CDR3 nucleotides: TGTGCCAGCAGCTCGGACTTGTACGAGCAGTACTTC.

The chain combines TRBV11-2 with TRBJ2-1; 9 bases are shared with TRBD1. The CDR3 has 16 amino acids. Trimming at V came to 5 bases and at J to 4 bases, leaving 9 bases not matched to a gene. CDR1 is SGHAT and CDR2 is FQNNGV in the germline V gene. CDR3 in amino acids: CASSPFQGTGYNEQFF. The CDR3 nucleotides read TGTGCCAGCAGCCCCTTCCAGGGGACAGGGTACAATGAGCAGTTCTTC.

The V gene is TRBV28, the J gene TRBJ1-5, with D perhaps TRBD1 (6 bases). The ends were cut back, 6 bases at V and 4 bases at J, with 16 bases in the middle. Germline V gene data show CDR1 as MDHEN and CDR2 as SYDVKM. The CDR3 totals 15 residues. The CDR3 loop reads CASSSGQLNNQPQHF. Here the CDR3 DNA reads TGTGCCAGCAGCTCTGGACAGTTAAATAATCAGCCCCAGCATTTT.

In its sample, this clone was seen once. CDR3 region: CASSQHTGYNEQFF. CDR3 sequence (DNA): TGTGCCAGCAGCCAGCATACGGGGTACAATGAGCAGTTCTTC. The rearrangement links TRBV3-1 (or the pseudogene TRBV3-2) to TRBJ2-1, with a possible D match to TRBD2 (5 bases). Trimming took 3 bases from V and 4 from J, leaving 10 bases between them. The germline gives CDR1 LGHDT, CDR2 YNNKEL (reference sequence). The CDR3 is 14 residues long.

The chain employs TRBV6-5 and TRBJ1-2; maybe TRBD1 (5 bases). The germline V gene has CDR1 MNHEY and CDR2 SVGAGI. The CDR3 sequence is 15 residues long. The ends were cut back, 0 bases at V and 2 bases at J, with 10 bases in the middle. The CDR3 DNA reads as TGTGCCAGCAGTTACTCCAGGGCCGTCAACTATGGCTACACCTTC. Translation: CASSYSRAVNYGYTF.

This chain connects TRBV5-6 to TRBJ2-1; 7 bases are shared with TRBD1. V dropped 0 bases and J dropped 4; count of bases not matched to a gene: 10. Germline CDR1 SGHDT, CDR2 YYEEEE. The CDR3 extends over 17 amino acids. The CDR3 spells CASSLDLRDRAYNEQFF. DNA for the CDR3: TGTGCCAGCAGCTTGGACCTCCGGGACAGAGCATACAATGAGCAGTTCTTC. Supplemented by reference TRBV5-6 and TRBJ2-1, the full variable domain reads DAGVTQSPTHLIKTRGQQVTLRCSPKSGHDTVSWYQQALGQGPQFIFQYYEEEERQRGNFPDRFSGHQFPNYSSELNVNALLLGDSALYLCASSLDLRDRAYNEQFFGPGTRLTVL.

The V call is TRBV13, the J call TRBJ2-2, with D possibly being TRBD1 (5 bases). There are 15 residues in the CDR3. Looked up from germline, CDR1 is PRHDT and CDR2 is FYEKMQ (reference sequence). Between the trimmed V and J ends, which lost 2 bases and 2 bases, there was a span of 9 bases. The CDR3 nucleotides are TGTGCCAGCAGCTTAAGGGGATCCAACACCGGGGAGCTGTTTTTT. Translated: CASSLRGSNTGELFF.